Listed here are 30 T cell receptor beta chains from one sample, sequenced in a study of tissue T cells after allogeneic stem cell transplantation. Assay: immunoSEQ multiplex PCR; the TCRdb copy retains only in-frame clones and omits some. The table lists tens of thousands of clones, roughly two thirds of them singletons. The sequencing input was spleen. The receptors stem from a female BALB/c mouse in good health. Mouse strain MHC haplotype: H2-d.

This clone was detected once. Gene names and germline match the mouse. The CDR3 is cut off 1 residue early in the read; its end comes from the germline J gene. The V gene is TRBV19, the J gene TRBJ2-2, with 9 bases matching TRBD1. Germline V gene lookup returns CDR1 FNHDT and CDR2 SITEND (reference sequence). The CDR3 is 15 amino acids. J lost 1 base, V lost 4 bases, and 2 bases had no gene match. The part of the CDR3 DNA that was read is TGTGCCAGCAGTCCGGGACAGGGAAACACCGGGCAGCTCTAC. As protein: CASSPGQGNTGQLY. The whole CDR3 is CASSPGQGNTGQLYF.

On this clone: Gene names are the mouse ones. The DNA ends 1 residue before the CDR3 does, and the rest of the CDR3 is filled in from the germline J gene. The V and J genes are TRBV13-2 and TRBJ1-4; 7 nucleotides line up with TRBD1. CDR3 length equals 17 residues. Germline CDR1 NNHNN, CDR2 SYGAGS (reference sequence). Germline trimming cut 3 bases from V and 0 bases from J; bases unmatched to any gene: 8. The CDR3 bases that were read are TGTGCCAGCGGTGGGAGAACAGGGGAAATTTCCAACGAAAGATTATTT. Residues: CASGGRTGEISNERLF. The entire CDR3 sequence reads CASGGRTGEISNERLFF.

Note on this clone: The gene symbols are mouse symbols. Read sequence stops 1 residue before the CDR3 end, and the germline J gene provides the missing end. V usage is TRBV2 and J usage is TRBJ1-2; 9 nucleotides match TRBD1. The CDR3 covers 14 residues. The germline V gene has CDR1 LGHNA and CDR2 YSYQKL. With 0 bases clipped from V and 4 bases from J, the junction kept 0 bases outside the gene matches. The part of the CDR3 DNA that was read is TGTGCCAGCAGCCAAGAGGGACAGGGCTCCGACTACACC. This gives the protein CASSQEGQGSDYT. The CDR3 in its entirety is CASSQEGQGSDYTF.

About this clone itself: The gene names given are mouse names. The sequence runs out 1 residue before the end of the CDR3; the remainder is reconstructed from the germline J gene. The chain links TRBV13-1 to TRBJ2-5; the match to TRBD1 covers 11 bases. Losses at the gene ends were 2 bases for V and 9 bases for J; bases not matched to a gene: 2. This CDR3 has 13 residues. Germline assignment: CDR1 NSHNY and CDR2 SYGAGN. The CDR3: CASSEGTGGTQYF. The sequenced part of the CDR3 DNA is TGTGCCAGCAGTGAAGGGACAGGGGGGACCCAGTAC.

Notes on this clone: Gene names refer to mouse genes. The read falls 1 residue short of the CDR3 end, and the missing part is taken from the germline J gene. The genes are TRBV20 and TRBJ2-4, with 8 bases aligning to TRBD2. V gave up 1 base and J gave up 4 bases; unmatched junction bases: 1. Germline V gene sequence: CDR1 GFQATS, CDR2 STVNSAI. This CDR3 comprises 13 residues. The CDR3 loop reads CGARATGENTLYF. Partial CDR3 DNA: TGTGGTGCTAGGGCGACTGGGGAAAACACCTTGTAC.

Of note for this clone: Gene labels here are mouse ones. The read terminates 1 residue before the CDR3 end, so the remaining end is supplied by the germline J gene. The chain recombines TRBV31 with TRBJ2-1, with TRBD1 identical over 8 bases. The CDR3 consists of 15 residues. V trimming: 0 bases; J trimming: 4 bases; junction bases outside the gene matches: 5. Germline V gives CDR1 GKSSPN, CDR2 SITVG. Here the CDR3 reads CAWSLRTGNYAEQFF. CDR3 DNA (partial): TGTGCCTGGAGTCTTAGGACAGGGAATTATGCTGAGCAGTTC.

This clone was seen just once. The gene names given are mouse names. The sequence runs out 1 residue before the end of the CDR3; the remainder is reconstructed from the germline J gene. The V call is TRBV20, the J call TRBJ2-4; 7 nucleotides line up with TRBD2. This CDR3 spans 12 amino acids. Unmatched junction bases numbered 4, after V lost 6 bases and J lost 4 bases. Looked up from germline, CDR1 is GFQATS and CDR2 is STVNSAI. CDR3 DNA, as far as it was read: TGTGGTGCACGACTGGGTGAAAACACCTTGTAC. Residues: CGARLGENTLY. The whole CDR3 sequence is CGARLGENTLYF.

In this sample, this clone turned up a few times. Gene names denote mouse genes. The sequence runs out 1 residue before the end of the CDR3; the remainder is reconstructed from the germline J gene. The chain carries TRBV19 and TRBJ1-3, with D unclear. The V end lost 4 bases, the J end lost 0 bases, and 8 bases lay between the germline ends. The CDR3 runs 14 residues. In germline, CDR1 is FNHDT, CDR2 SITEND (reference sequence). CDR3: CASSFENSGNTLYF. The part of the CDR3 DNA that was read is TGTGCCAGCAGTTTTGAAAATTCTGGAAATACGCTCTAT.

As for this clone: The gene names here belong to mouse. The read falls 1 residue short of the CDR3 end, and the missing part is taken from the germline J gene. The chain carries TRBV13-2 and TRBJ2-3; D is undetermined. Germline assignment: CDR1 NNHNN and CDR2 SYGAGS (reference sequence). V was clipped by 1 base and J by 9 bases, with 12 bases between them. The CDR3 totals 13 residues. The sequenced part of the CDR3 DNA is TGTGCCAGCGGTGATCTGAGGACGCGGACGCTGTAT. This sequence encodes CASGDLRTRTLY. The whole CDR3 sequence is CASGDLRTRTLYF.

In the case of this clone: Gene names follow the mouse nomenclature. The CDR3 end falls 1 residue outside the read, so it is completed with the germline J gene. The chain recombines TRBV13-2 with TRBJ1-5; D is undetermined. The CDR3 length is 15 residues. The V gene lost 0 bases and the J gene lost 0 bases, with 7 bases spanning the gap. CDR1 is NNHNN and CDR2 is SYGAGS in the germline V gene (reference sequence). The CDR3 loop reads CASGDVGNNNQAPLF. The CDR3 bases that were read are TGTGCCAGCGGTGATGTGGGGAATAACAACCAGGCTCCGCTT.

For this clone: Germline and genes: mouse. The read comes to an end 1 residue before the CDR3 does, leaving the germline J gene to fill in the end. The rearrangement uses TRBV5 and TRBJ2-3, with D unresolved. Germline V lookup: CDR1 LGHNA, CDR2 YNLKQL (reference sequence). This CDR3 spans 14 amino acids. V lost 0 bases to trimming and J lost 0 bases, with 4 bases between them. CDR3 DNA (partial): TGTGCCAGCAGCCAAGATGGCAGTGCAGAAACGCTGTAT. Translating gives CASSQDGSAETLY. In full, the CDR3 reads CASSQDGSAETLYF.

About this clone: Mouse gene names and germline throughout. The read stops 1 residue short of the end of the CDR3; the missing end is completed from the germline J gene. The J gene is TRBJ2-2, the V gene TRBV31, with unresolved D. Trimming stripped 2 bases from V and 0 bases from J, with 4 bases between. Germline CDR1 reads GKSSPN; CDR2 reads SITVG. This CDR3 spans 13 amino acids. Partial CDR3 DNA: TGTGCCTGGAGTTCAACAAACACCGGGCAGCTCTAC. This codes for CAWSSTNTGQLY. The full CDR3 protein reads CAWSSTNTGQLYF.

As regards this clone: Gene and germline names: mouse. The CDR3 end is not reached by the read, which stops 1 residue before it; the germline J gene fills it in. This chain connects TRBV5 to TRBJ1-1; 8 nucleotides align to TRBD1. Germline V gives CDR1 LGHNA, CDR2 YNLKQL (reference sequence). CDR3 size: 14 residues. The V segment lost 3 bases and the J segment 4 bases; nucleotides outside the gene matches: 4. CDR3 loop: CASSHRQGSTEVFF. The DNA read from the CDR3 is TGTGCCAGCAGCCACAGACAGGGGAGCACAGAAGTCTTC.

In the case of this clone: Gene names follow the mouse nomenclature. The read terminates 1 residue before the CDR3 end, so the remaining end is supplied by the germline J gene. The chain has TRBV13-1 and TRBJ2-2; no firm D call. The CDR3 sequence is 13 residues long. Trimming removed 0 bases at V and 4 bases at J, with 4 bases between. Germline CDR1 is NSHNY and CDR2 is SYGAGN. The CDR3 DNA, read in part, is TGTGCCAGCAGTGATGACACCACCGGGCAGCTCTAC. It specifies CASSDDTTGQLY. In full, the CDR3 reads CASSDDTTGQLYF.

This clone was found once. Each gene name is a mouse one. The read ends 1 residue before the CDR3 terminus; that terminus is restored from the germline J gene. The chain is built from TRBV4 and TRBJ2-1; 10 bases fit TRBD2. Germline V gives CDR1 LGHDT, CDR2 YNNKQL (reference sequence). With 4 bases clipped from V and 4 bases from J, the junction kept 1 base outside the gene matches. This CDR3 contains 14 residues. CDR3 loop: CASSLLGGYAEQFF. Partial CDR3 DNA: TGTGCCAGCAGCTTACTGGGGGGGTATGCTGAGCAGTTC.

Remarks on this clone: Gene and germline names: mouse. The read terminates 1 residue ahead of where the CDR3 ends, so the germline J gene completes it. V usage is TRBV3 and J usage is TRBJ2-5; D uncertain. Per germline, CDR1 SNHLY and CDR2 FYNGKV (reference sequence). CDR3 length: 14 residues. The V and J ends lost 0 bases and 0 bases respectively, with 4 bases between them. The CDR3 protein is CASSLAGNQDTQYF. The CDR3 DNA, read in part, is TGTGCCAGCAGCTTAGCCGGGAACCAAGACACCCAGTAC. Full variable domain (remainder filled in from reference TRBV3 and TRBJ2-5): GPKVLQIPSHQIIDMGQMVTLNCDPVSNHLYFYWYKQILGQQMEFLVNFYNGKVMEKSKLFKDQFSVERPDGSYFTLKIQPTALEDSAVYFCASSLAGNQDTQYFGPGTRLLVL.

The sample holds one count of this clone. The gene names here belong to mouse. The CDR3 is cut off 1 residue early in the read; its end comes from the germline J gene. The J gene is TRBJ2-1, the V gene TRBV2; 7 bases match TRBD1. After removal of 0 bases from V and 5 bases from J, the junction contained 4 bases not matched to a gene. This CDR3 is built from 15 residues. The germline CDR1 and CDR2 sequences are LGHNA and YSYQKL. CDR3 sequence: CASSQEGTANAEQFF. Incomplete CDR3 DNA: TGTGCCAGCAGCCAAGAAGGGACAGCGAATGCTGAGCAGTTC.

This clone has more than one count but fewer than ten. Gene names and germline match the mouse. The read falls 1 residue short of the CDR3 end, and the missing part is taken from the germline J gene. This chain connects TRBV20 to TRBJ1-5; TRBD1 aligns across 8 bases. The CDR3 is made up of 13 amino acids. Germline V gene sequence: CDR1 GFQATS, CDR2 STVNSAI. Trimming cost V 5 bases and J 3 bases; bases outside gene matches: 3. CDR3 sequence reads: CGAEGTGNQAPLF. The sequenced part of the CDR3 DNA is TGTGGTGCTGAGGGGACAGGCAACCAGGCTCCGCTT. Filled out from reference TRBV20 and TRBJ1-5, the complete variable domain reads GALVYQYPRRTICKSGTSMRMECQAVGFQATSVAWYRQSPQKTFELIALSTVNSAIKYEQNFTQEKFPISHPNLSFSSMTVLNAYLEDRGLYLCGAEGTGNQAPLFGEGTRLSVL.

Turning to this clone: Here the gene names and germline are mouse. The CDR3 is cut off 1 residue early in the read; its end comes from the germline J gene. The V gene is TRBV16, the J gene TRBJ1-1; no reliable D call. V was trimmed by 0 bases and J by 4 bases, leaving 3 bases between them. This CDR3 has 12 amino acids. Germline V gene lookup returns CDR1 SGHSA and CDR2 FRNQAP. The CDR3: CASSLDTTEVFF. CDR3 DNA, as far as it was read: TGTGCAAGCAGCTTAGATACCACAGAAGTCTTC.

The sample holds a few counts of this clone. Gene names and germline match the mouse. The CDR3 extends 1 residue past the end of the read, so its final part is completed from the germline J gene. The chain is built from TRBV20 and TRBJ1-4; D remains unclear. The CDR3 spans 14 residues. The germline CDR1 and CDR2 sequences are GFQATS and STVNSAI. Deletions cut 0 bases from V and 3 bases from J, with 8 bases between. CDR3 DNA, as far as it was read: TGTGGTGCTAGGGATCCGGGGACCAACGAAAGATTATTT. Its translation is CGARDPGTNERLF. The entire CDR3 protein reads CGARDPGTNERLFF. Full variable domain (missing parts from reference TRBV20 and TRBJ1-4): GALVYQYPRRTICKSGTSMRMECQAVGFQATSVAWYRQSPQKTFELIALSTVNSAIKYEQNFTQEKFPISHPNLSFSSMTVLNAYLEDRGLYLCGARDPGTNERLFFGHGTKLSVL.

Notes on this clone: Mouse gene names and germline throughout. The read gets to within 1 residue of the CDR3 end, and the germline J gene fills in the rest. The chain couples TRBV31 to TRBJ1-3; D is unresolved. This CDR3 comprises 14 residues. In germline, CDR1 is GKSSPN, CDR2 SITVG. V lost 0 bases and J 4 bases, leaving 10 bases between the germline ends. CDR3 in amino acids: CAWSLLEVGNTLYF. The sequenced part of the CDR3 DNA is TGTGCCTGGAGTCTATTGGAGGTGGGAAATACGCTCTAT. Looking up the rest from reference TRBV31 and TRBJ1-3 gives the full variable domain: AQTIHQWPVAEIKAVGSPLSLGCTIKGKSSPNLYWYWQATGGTLQQLFYSITVGQVESVVQLNLSASRPKDDQFILSTEKLLLSHSGFYLCAWSLLEVGNTLYFGEGSRLIVV.

As regards this clone: Gene names follow the mouse nomenclature. Sequencing ends 1 residue short of the CDR3 end; the germline J gene provides the rest. The chain carries TRBV4 and TRBJ2-3; 10 nucleotides agree with TRBD2. CDR1 LGHDT and CDR2 YNNKQL come from the germline V gene (reference sequence). V lost 5 bases, J lost 3 bases, and 5 bases stayed unmatched. The CDR3 runs to 15 residues. CDR3 bases read: TGTGCCAGCAGCCTCGGACTGGGGGTGGCAGAAACGCTGTAT. Its protein product is CASSLGLGVAETLY. The whole CDR3 sequence reads CASSLGLGVAETLYF.

About this clone: Any gene name here is a mouse gene name. The CDR3 is cut off 1 residue early in the read; its end comes from the germline J gene. The V call is TRBV14, the J call TRBJ2-5; 9 bases fit TRBD2. Germline loops: CDR1 SGHDT, CDR2 FRDEAV. V shed 5 bases, J shed 2 bases, and the junction held 3 bases outside the gene matches. This CDR3 contains 14 residues. The CDR3 loop is CASRTGGGQDTQYF. CDR3 bases read: TGTGCCAGCAGGACTGGGGGAGGCCAAGACACCCAGTAC. The variable domain in full, with the rest retrieved from reference TRBV14 and TRBJ2-5, is EAGVTQSPRYAVLQEGQAVSFWCDPISGHDTLYWYQQPRDQGPQLLVYFRDEAVIDNSQLPSDRFSAVRPKGTNSTLKIQSAKQGDTATYLCASRTGGGQDTQYFGPGTRLLVL.

This clone has only one observation. Genes and germline come from the mouse. The read finishes 1 residue shy of the CDR3 end, and the germline J gene is used to complete it. This sequence joins TRBV13-2 and TRBJ2-1; 7 bases align to TRBD2. CDR3 length: 15 amino acids. Germline CDR1 NNHNN, CDR2 SYGAGS (reference sequence). Trimming at V came to 3 bases and at J to 2 bases, leaving 5 bases not matched to a gene. CDR3 bases read: TGTGCCAGCGGTGGGGGGGGAGGGGACTATGCTGAGCAGTTC. Translation gives CASGGGGGDYAEQF. The CDR3 in full is CASGGGGGDYAEQFF.

With regard to this clone: The genes and germline here are from mouse. The CDR3 goes on 1 residue after the read ends, and that part is filled in from the germline J gene. The chain is built from TRBV13-1 and TRBJ1-1; D is perhaps TRBD1 (6 bases). The V end lost 9 bases, the J end lost 0 bases, and 12 bases lay between the germline ends. Germline lookup yields CDR1 NSHNY and CDR2 SYGAGN. CDR3 length equals 13 residues. The CDR3 loop is CATSGQANTEVFF. The CDR3 DNA, read in part, is TGTGCCACCTCGGGACAAGCAAACACAGAAGTCTTC.

This clone was seen only a few times. The germline and genes are mouse ones. The CDR3 is cut off 1 residue early in the read; its end comes from the germline J gene. The rearrangement links TRBV13-3 to TRBJ2-7, with D possibly TRBD2 on 6 matching bases. The CDR3 is made up of 13 amino acids. CDR1 NNHDY and CDR2 SYVADS come from the germline V gene. V was clipped by 2 bases and J by 3 bases, with 9 bases between them. The DNA read from the CDR3 is TGTGCCAGCAGTGACGGCTGGGGCTATGAACAGTAC. It is translated as CASSDGWGYEQY. The CDR3 reads in full as CASSDGWGYEQYF.

Comments on this clone: The gene symbols are mouse symbols. The read ends 1 residue before the CDR3 terminus; that terminus is restored from the germline J gene. This rearrangement joins TRBV13-3 to TRBJ1-2; D not resolved. The CDR3 sequence is 13 residues long. Trimming cost V 4 bases and J 0 bases, with 7 bases left between them. Germline-derived CDR1 and CDR2 are NNHDY and SYVADS. The CDR3: CASSHTANSDYTF. The CDR3 DNA, read in part, is TGTGCCAGCAGTCATACAGCAAACTCCGACTACACC.

On this clone itself: Gene names denote mouse genes. CDR3 bases read: TGTGGTGCTACCAGGGGAAACACCTTGTAC. Its translation is CGATRGNTLY. The full CDR3 protein reads CGATRGNTLYF. This chain links TRBV20 with TRBJ2-4, with TRBD1 as a possible D gene (6 bases). The read finishes 1 residue shy of the CDR3 end, and the germline J gene is used to complete it. Per germline, CDR1 GFQATS and CDR2 STVNSAI. Deletions cut 4 bases from V and 5 bases from J, with 7 bases between. The CDR3 spans 11 residues. The full variable domain, completed using reference TRBV20 and TRBJ2-4, is GALVYQYPRRTICKSGTSMRMECQAVGFQATSVAWYRQSPQKTFELIALSTVNSAIKYEQNFTQEKFPISHPNLSFSSMTVLNAYLEDRGLYLCGATRGNTLYFGAGTRLSVL.

This clone was seen more than once but under ten times. Gene labels here are mouse ones. The read gets to within 1 residue of the CDR3 end, and the germline J gene fills in the rest. J is TRBJ1-5 and V is TRBV13-2; D gene uncertain. The V end lost 2 bases, the J end lost 7 bases, and 4 bases lay between the germline ends. The CDR3 runs to 11 residues. Germline lookup yields CDR1 NNHNN and CDR2 SYGAGS (reference sequence). The covered CDR3 bases are TGTGCCAGCGGTGAAAGACAGGCTCCGCTT. Its protein product is CASGERQAPL. The whole CDR3 protein is CASGERQAPLF.

Note on this clone: These gene names are mouse names. The read falls 1 residue short of the CDR3 end, and the missing part is taken from the germline J gene. V usage is TRBV2 and J usage is TRBJ2-5, with 9 bases aligning to TRBD2. Germline V gene lookup returns CDR1 LGHNA and CDR2 YSYQKL. The junction had 5 bases not matched to a gene; V was cut back by 3 bases and J by 1 base. This CDR3 has 16 residues. The chain's CDR3 is CASSHPTGGHQDTQYF. The covered CDR3 bases are TGTGCCAGCAGCCACCCCACTGGGGGGCACCAAGACACCCAGTAC. Together with reference TRBV2 and TRBJ2-5, the CDR3 gives the full variable domain: DPKIIQKPKYLVAVTGSEKILICEQYLGHNAMYWYRQSAKKPLEFMFSYSYQKLMDNQTASSRFQPQSSKKNHLDLQITALKPDDSATYFCASSHPTGGHQDTQYFGPGTRLLVL.